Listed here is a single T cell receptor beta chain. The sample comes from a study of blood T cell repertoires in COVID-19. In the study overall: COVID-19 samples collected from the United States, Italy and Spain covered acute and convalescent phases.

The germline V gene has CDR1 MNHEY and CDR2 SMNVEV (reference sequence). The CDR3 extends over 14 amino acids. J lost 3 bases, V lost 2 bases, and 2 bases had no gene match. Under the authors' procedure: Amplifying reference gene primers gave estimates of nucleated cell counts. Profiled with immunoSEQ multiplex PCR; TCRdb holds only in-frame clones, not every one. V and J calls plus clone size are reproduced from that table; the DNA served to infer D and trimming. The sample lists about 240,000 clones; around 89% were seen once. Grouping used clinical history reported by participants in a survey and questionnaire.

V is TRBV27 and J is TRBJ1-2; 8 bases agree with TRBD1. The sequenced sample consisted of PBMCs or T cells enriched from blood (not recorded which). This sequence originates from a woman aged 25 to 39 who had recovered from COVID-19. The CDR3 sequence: CASSLGGQDYGYTF. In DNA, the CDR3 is TGTGCCAGCAGTTTAGGGGGACAGGACTATGGCTACACCTTC.